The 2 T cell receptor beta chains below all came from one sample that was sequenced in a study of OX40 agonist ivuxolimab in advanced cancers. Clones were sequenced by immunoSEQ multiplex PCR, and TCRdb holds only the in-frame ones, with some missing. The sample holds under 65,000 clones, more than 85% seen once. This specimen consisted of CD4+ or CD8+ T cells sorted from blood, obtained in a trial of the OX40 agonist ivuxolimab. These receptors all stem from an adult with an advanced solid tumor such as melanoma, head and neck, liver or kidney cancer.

The CDR3: CSALETDTQYF. In DNA form, the CDR3 reads TGCAGTGCCCTAGAAACAGATACGCAGTATTTT. The V gene is TRBV20-1, the J gene TRBJ2-3; D uncertain. Trimming took off 6 bases at V and 3 bases at J, with 7 bases between the two ends. The CDR3 is made up of 11 amino acids. Germline V gene data show CDR1 as DFQATT and CDR2 as SNEGSKA (reference sequence).

The CDR3 here is CASRPVATNEKLFF. The CDR3 DNA is TGTGCCAGCCGACCTGTGGCAACTAATGAAAAACTGTTTTTT. This sequence joins TRBV28 and TRBJ1-4; D ambiguous. V was shortened by 8 bases and J by 0 bases, with 10 bases between the two germline ends. Per germline, CDR1 MDHEN and CDR2 SYDVKM. The length of the CDR3 is 14 residues.